This T cell receptor (beta chain) was captured in a study of tumor-infiltrating lymphocytes in primary liver carcinoma (dated by TCRdb to the late 2010s). For context, the study as a whole: Between late 2015 and March 2016, about five patients in China with histopathologically diagnosed primary liver carcinoma had their tumors surgically resected. High reproducibility was observed for the technical replicate repertoires, with mean shared-clone rates about 0.92 and correlation coefficients above 0.95. Samples yielded roughly 3.5 to 8 million productive TCRbeta reads; read depth did not differ significantly between tissue types. The study combined TCRbeta repertoire sequencing, expression microarrays and whole-exome sequencing across five regions of each liver tumor, with adjacent normal tissue and blood. The five patients, three men and two women aged 30 to 69 years, had hepatocellular carcinoma (four) or combined HCC and intrahepatic cholangiocarcinoma (one). A total of some 35 specimens from 5 patients went through TCRbeta repertoire sequencing, namely 25 tumor regions, 5 adjacent noncancerous liver tissues and 5 peripheral blood samples. The five patients had tumors of stage T1-T3 N0M0, with maximum diameters ranging from about 4.2 to 10 cm.

Paper-wide results and their limitations: Because sequencing covered only the TCR beta chain and unpaired alpha chains were not captured, true repertoire diversity is likely underestimated. Repertoire overlap was higher between tumor regions (mean around 36%) than tumor-adjacent (17%) or tumor-blood (14%) pairs, consistent with antigen-driven expansion. A significantly larger repertoire fraction was made up by the top 250 clones in tumors than in blood (p = 0.039). The study included only five patients, and the authors note findings should be validated in a larger study. Because the samples were bulk and unsorted, CD4+ and CD8+ T cell repertoires could not be compared.

A constant-region primer and ProtoScript II reverse transcriptase were used to reverse-transcribe TCRbeta-specific cDNA from about 0.55 ug total RNA. TCRbeta libraries were built with three nested multiplex PCR rounds, a slightly modified ARM-PCR procedure. The first two PCR rounds used multiplex TRBV1-TRBV30 forward primers with a Cbeta reverse primer, each for roughly 10 cycles. Sample barcodes and Illumina adapters were attached in a final 25-cycle PCR using Deep VentR polymerase. Before sequencing, amplicons between 200 and 500 bp were purified from gel using a QIAquick gel extraction kit. TCRbeta amplicons were sequenced on an Illumina HiSeq 2500 with 250-bp paired-end reads. On the authors' methods: Quality trimming of reads was performed with Trimmomatic v0.33, and paired reads were merged with FLASH v1.2.11 so that full CDR3 sequences could be recovered. V, D and J germline segments were assigned to the rearranged TCRbeta sequences using MiGEC v1.2.1b. VDJtools v1.0.0 computed clonotype statistics and Shannon-Wiener diversity indices. Except for diversity analysis, only the 250 most abundant clonotypes of each sample were used in subsequent analyses to reduce sampling bias. The raw public data were reprocessed by TCRdb itself: fastp quality trimming at Q25, MiXCR clonotype calling, in-frame beta chains only. For every CDR3 protein sequence, its rows merge into one entry that carries the most common genes and DNA. The V and J calls here are based on TCRdb, not the publication. A total of about 180,000 distinct CDR3 sequences appear in this sample, roughly three fifths of them only once. The ten largest clones capture 65% to 80% of the sample.

This clonotype has more than one count but fewer than ten. The clone's antigen remains unknown. No per-base quality is available; no much larger clone lies one base away. Its CDR3 holds 15 amino acids, cysteine through phenylalanine. The read is trimmed to its CDR3 DNA, 45 bases read in frame from base 1. After removal of 6 bases from V and 6 bases from J, the junction retains 5 bases not matched to a gene. TRIzol reagent was used to extract blood RNA from unsorted whole blood, while the DNeasy Blood & Tissue kit provided the germline DNA. At the time of sampling, the patients had chronic HBV infection and had not received any treatment. Around 4 milliliters of peripheral blood were collected into K2EDTA tubes before surgery.

Recombination joined TRBV12-3 or TRBV12-4 with TRBJ2-3, and 14 bases in between align with TRBD2. Sequencing was carried out using peripheral blood. This clonotype was sampled from a man between 35 and 55 years old with primary liver carcinoma and hepatitis B virus infection. The CDR3 corresponds to CASRGTSGGSDTQYF. At the DNA level, the sequence is TGTGCCAGCAGGGGGACTAGCGGGGGCTCCGATACGCAGTATTTT.